Presented here are 9 T cell receptor beta chains from one specimen sequenced in a study of Ad26.COV2.S vaccination and SARS-CoV-2 variants. The sample's treatment: over 15 received Ad26.COV2.S at low or high dose, single or two shots; several received placebo; per-sample allocation not given. Each sample was drawn 63 days after the first injection (of vaccine or placebo). Produced via immunoSEQ multiplex PCR; TCRdb's table is partial and in-frame only. The top ten clones hold 1.9% of a sample with fewer than 400,000 clones, 85% to 90% of them seen once. The sequencing here drew on peripheral blood, taken in a trial of Ad26.COV2.S vaccine versus placebo. All receptors derive from a person between 18 and 65 years old who received the Ad26.COV2.S COVID-19 vaccine or a placebo.

With respect to this clone: At one boundary the junction diverges from the germline segment, which might be a read error. This chain links TRBV7-4 with TRBJ2-7; 10 nucleotides agree with TRBD2. The CDR3 is 14 amino acids. Germline V gives CDR1 SGHVT, CDR2 SQSDAQ. CDR3 sequence: CTSSGRDWRYEQYF. The CDR3 coding sequence is TGTACCAGCAGCGGGAGGGACTGGCGATACGAGCAGTACTTC.

The chain has TRBV4-3 and TRBJ2-6; no firm D call. V lost 0 bases and J lost 0, with 6 bases in between. The CDR3 has 16 residues. The germline V gene encodes CDR1 LGHNA and CDR2 YSLEER. CDR3 DNA sequence: TGCGCCAGCAGCCAAGATTTGGGCTCTGGGGCCAACGTCCTGACTTTC. Protein sequence: CASSQDLGSGANVLTF.

The chain carries TRBV7-2 and TRBJ2-1, with D unclear. Germline V gene sequence: CDR1 SGHTA, CDR2 FQGNSA. V lost 5 bases and J lost 5, with 13 bases in between. The CDR3 consists of 14 residues. DNA for the CDR3: TGTGCCAGCAGCACGGCTAGGGTCCACAATGAGCAGTTCTTC. Translation gives CASSTARVHNEQFF.

V is TRBV29-1 and J is TRBJ2-1, with no clear D. Per the germline V gene, CDR1 is SQVTM and CDR2 is ANQGSEA. Trimming cost V 8 bases and J 6 bases, with 20 bases left between them. The CDR3 has 14 residues. CDR3 residues: CSYTSNLGSNEQFF. The CDR3 DNA reads TGCAGCTACACGTCGAACCTAGGATCCAATGAGCAGTTCTTC.

The CDR3 DNA reads as TGTGCCAGCAGCCGGGGGACACTTTCCTACGAGCAGTACTTC. Protein product: CASSRGTLSYEQYF. The rearrangement uses TRBV14 and TRBJ2-7; tentatively, D is TRBD1 (6 bases). CDR3 length: 14 amino acids. V lost 4 bases, J lost 1 base, and 11 bases lay in between. CDR1 is SGHDN, CDR2 FVKESK, per germline.

The chain employs TRBV7-6 and TRBJ2-1; D is unclear. Looked up from germline, CDR1 is SGHVS and CDR2 is FNYEAQ. Trimming removed 4 bases at V and 0 bases at J, with 10 bases between. The CDR3 runs 15 residues. For the CDR3, the DNA is TGTGCCAGCAGCTCGGGTTTGAGCTCCTACAATGAGCAGTTCTTC. As protein: CASSSGLSSYNEQFF.

The V and J genes are TRBV5-4 and TRBJ2-2, with D possibly TRBD1 on 6 matching bases. The germline CDR1 and CDR2 sequences are SGHNT and YYREEE (reference sequence). The V end lost 2 bases, the J end lost 4 bases, and 15 bases lay between the germline ends. The CDR3 is 16 amino acids. The CDR3 bases are TGTGCCAGCAGCTTCCCTGTTGACAGGTCCACCGGGGAGCTGTTTTTT. The encoded protein is CASSFPVDRSTGELFF. The variable domain in full, completed from reference TRBV5-4 and TRBJ2-2, reads ETGVTQSPTHLIKTRGQQVTLRCSSQSGHNTVSWYQQALGQGPQFIFQYYREEENGRGNFPPRFSGLQFPNYSSELNVNALELDDSALYLCASSFPVDRSTGELFFGEGSRLTVL.

This chain connects TRBV5-6 to TRBJ1-6; D is unresolved. CDR3 size: 15 residues. Germline CDR1 reads SGHDT; CDR2 reads YYEEEE. The V end lost 0 bases, the J end lost 7 bases, and 11 bases lay between the germline ends. The CDR3 is CASSLVLTINSPLHF. The CDR3 DNA reads as TGTGCCAGCAGCTTGGTTCTGACGATCAATTCACCCCTCCACTTT. Based on the CDR3 plus reference TRBV5-6 and TRBJ1-6, the full variable domain is DAGVTQSPTHLIKTRGQQVTLRCSPKSGHDTVSWYQQALGQGPQFIFQYYEEEERQRGNFPDRFSGHQFPNYSSELNVNALLLGDSALYLCASSLVLTINSPLHFGNGTRLTVT.

The V call is TRBV5-1, the J call TRBJ2-7; D perhaps matches TRBD1 (6 bases). The CDR3 sequence is 14 residues long. V was shortened by 4 bases and J by 5 bases, with 16 bases between the two germline ends. Germline assignment: CDR1 SGHRS and CDR2 YFSETQ. For the CDR3, the DNA is TGCGCCAGCAGCGTGGACAGCCCTCGGGACGAGCAGTACTTC. Protein product: CASSVDSPRDEQYF.